The 27 T cell receptor beta chains presented below share a single source sample, sequenced in a study of persistence of HIV-infected CD4 T cells. The libraries were made with immunoSEQ version 4 in survey mode. Only in-frame clones appear in the TCRdb table, and some are missing; sequencing was by immunoSEQ multiplex PCR. This sample has about 40,000 clones, with about 84% found just once. Overlapping HIV-1 Gag 15-mer peptides at approximately 1 ug per peptide per mL were used. Memory cells lacking CD40L and CD69 with high CD45RO were sorted. The antigens for these receptors are not known. This specimen consisted of CD4+ T cells sorted from PBMCs after approximately 19-hour stimulation, obtained from a patient who received antiretroviral therapy. Receptor source: an adult man with HIV who was CMV-seropositive.

The chain couples TRBV30 to TRBJ2-1; the D is unclear. The CDR3 runs 14 residues. CDR1 GTSNPN and CDR2 SVGIG come from the germline V gene (reference sequence). The germline V and J ends were trimmed by 0 bases and 3 bases, with 9 bases remaining between them. The CDR3 DNA reads as TGTGCCTGGAGTGTAAACGAGATCTACAATGAGCAGTTCTTC. Its translation is CAWSVNEIYNEQFF.

The chain employs TRBV14 and TRBJ2-7, with D perhaps TRBD2 (6 bases). The germline V and J ends were trimmed by 4 bases and 5 bases, with 18 bases remaining between them. The CDR3 is made up of 15 amino acids. From germline, CDR1 is SGHDN and CDR2 FVKESK. As DNA, the CDR3 is TGTGCCAGCAGCCTTCTTGGGGGAGGTCTGAACGAGCAGTACTTC. It is translated as CASSLLGGGLNEQYF.

This chain connects TRBV29-1 to TRBJ2-4; 11 nucleotides align to TRBD2. This CDR3 region has 16 residues. Trimming removed 3 bases from V and 4 bases from J; junction bases left unmatched: 8. Germline V gene sequence: CDR1 SQVTM, CDR2 ANQGSEA. The CDR3 region has the DNA TGCAGCGTTGACGCCGAGACTAGCGGGGTTAAAAACATTCAGTACTTC. Protein sequence: CSVDAETSGVKNIQYF.

Only a few counts were recorded for this clone. The CDR3 region has the DNA TGTGCCAGCTCACAGGGGTCTAGCACAGATACGCAGTATTTT. This gives the protein CASSQGSSTDTQYF. The rearrangement links TRBV18 to TRBJ2-3; perhaps TRBD1 as D (5 bases). The germline V gene encodes CDR1 KGHSH and CDR2 LQKENI. CDR3 length: 14 residues. V lost 4 bases and J lost 0, with 8 bases in between.

This clone has only one observation. This chain connects TRBV11-1 to TRBJ2-4; possible D gene TRBD2, 5 bases. There are 15 residues in the CDR3. From germline, CDR1 is SGHAT and CDR2 FQDESV (reference sequence). Trimming took 5 bases from V and 1 from J, leaving 12 bases between them. The CDR3 here is CASSGQQRAKNIQYF. The CDR3 DNA reads as TGTGCCAGCAGCGGTCAGCAGCGGGCCAAAAACATTCAGTACTTC.

The V gene is TRBV14, the J gene TRBJ1-2, with D unclear. The CDR3 covers 15 residues. With 1 base removed from V and 7 bases from J, the gap between germline ends came to 16 bases. Germline V gene sequence: CDR1 SGHDN, CDR2 FVKESK. CDR3 region: CASSQGGSTMGGYTF. CDR3 nucleotide sequence: TGTGCCAGCAGCCAAGGCGGCAGTACCATGGGTGGCTACACCTTC.

This chain links TRBV4-2 with TRBJ2-3; 9 bases fit TRBD2. The CDR3 loop spans 17 amino acids. Losses at the gene ends were 0 bases for V and 2 bases for J; bases not matched to a gene: 6. Germline values: CDR1 LGHNA, CDR2 YNFKEQ. The CDR3 DNA reads TGTGCCAGCAGCCAAGAACAGCGGGGGGATTTCACAGATACGCAGTATTTT. This gives the protein CASSQEQRGDFTDTQYF.

This chain connects TRBV14 to TRBJ2-7, with D unclear. Germline V CDR1 and CDR2: SGHDN, FVKESK. Trimming removed 0 bases from V and 6 bases from J, with 15 bases in between. The CDR3 contains 15 residues. The CDR3 spells CASSQDRVAVGEQYF. The CDR3 DNA follows: TGTGCCAGCAGCCAAGATCGGGTAGCCGTAGGCGAGCAGTACTTC.

As for this clone: At one end, the junction sequence differs from germline, possibly due to a read error. This sequence joins TRBV7-7 and TRBJ2-1, with 11 positions matching TRBD1. Germline-derived CDR1 and CDR2 are SSHAT and FNYEAQ (reference sequence). There are 16 residues in the CDR3. This chain's CDR3 is CASSLGGTGGYNEQFF. As DNA, the CDR3 is TGTGCTAGCAGCTTAGGAGGGACAGGGGGCTACAATGAGCAGTTCTTC.

The chain employs TRBV7-3 and TRBJ1-1, with D unclear. The CDR3 contains 14 residues. V lost 5 bases and J lost 1, with 11 bases in between. The germline V gene has CDR1 SGHTA and CDR2 FQGTGA. The CDR3 sequence: CASSPGVENTEAFF. The CDR3 nucleotides are TGTGCCAGCAGCCCCGGGGTTGAGAACACTGAAGCTTTCTTT.

The rearrangement joins TRBV7-9 to TRBJ1-3; 8 nucleotides line up with TRBD1. The CDR3 contains 16 residues. Trimming at V came to 3 bases and at J to 1 base, leaving 5 bases not matched to a gene. Germline V gives CDR1 SEHNR, CDR2 FQNEAQ (reference sequence). This chain's CDR3 is CASSFKQGGSGNTIYF. The CDR3 DNA reads TGTGCCAGCAGCTTCAAACAGGGGGGGTCTGGAAACACCATATATTTT.

This chain joins TRBV19 and TRBJ1-5; 7 bases line up with TRBD1. Germline CDR1 reads LNHDA; CDR2 reads SQIVND (reference sequence). The CDR3 sequence is 15 residues long. After removal of 6 bases from V and 2 bases from J, the junction contained 7 bases not matched to a gene. The CDR3 coding sequence is TGTGCCAGTAGCACGACAGGGTCAGGCAATCAGCCCCAGCATTTT. This codes for CASSTTGSGNQPQHF.

The V gene is TRBV7-2, the J gene TRBJ2-7; 7 bases match TRBD1. After removal of 2 bases from V and 7 bases from J, the junction contained 8 bases not matched to a gene. The germline gives CDR1 SGHTA, CDR2 FQGNSA. This CDR3 is 14 amino acids long. This CDR3 is CASSLRRGMIEQYF. CDR3 sequence (DNA): TGTGCCAGCAGCTTACGCAGGGGGATGATAGAGCAGTACTTC. Based on the CDR3 plus reference TRBV7-2 and TRBJ2-7, the full variable domain is GAGVSQSPSNKVTEKGKDVELRCDPISGHTALYWYRQSLGQGLEFLIYFQGNSAPDKSGLPSDRFSAERTGGSVSTLTIQRTQQEDSAVYLCASSLRRGMIEQYFGPGTRLTVT.

The rearrangement links TRBV7-8 to TRBJ2-7; 8 positions match TRBD2. In germline, CDR1 is SGHVS, CDR2 FQNEAQ. The ends lost 3 bases at V and 1 base at J; junction bases unmatched: 11. The length of the CDR3 is 17 residues. CDR3 nucleotides: TGTGCCAGCAGCTTGACAAGAACACTAGCGGCTTCCTACGAGCAGTACTTC. Amino acid sequence: CASSLTRTLAASYEQYF.

The chain recombines TRBV25-1 with TRBJ2-2; D is unclear. The CDR3 sequence is 17 residues long. The V end was cut by 4 bases, the J end by 1 base, with 16 bases between. From germline, CDR1 is MGHDK and CDR2 SYGVNS. The CDR3 DNA is TGTGCCAGCAGTGCATCGAAGGGCAGCTTGAACACCGGGGAGCTGTTTTTT. Amino acids: CASSASKGSLNTGELFF. Complete variable domain (other parts from reference TRBV25-1 and TRBJ2-2): EADIYQTPRYLVIGTGKKITLECSQTMGHDKMYWYQQDPGMELHLIHYSYGVNSTEKGDLSSESTVSRIRTEHFPLTLESARPSHTSQYLCASSASKGSLNTGELFFGEGSRLTVL.

The V gene is TRBV5-4, the J gene TRBJ1-1; 7 nucleotides line up with TRBD1. The CDR3 has 13 residues. In germline, CDR1 is SGHNT, CDR2 YYREEE (reference sequence). Trimming took 4 bases from V and 5 from J; bases not matched to a gene: 5. The DNA of the CDR3 is TGTGCCAGCAGCAGGGACAGTGAGACTGAAGCTTTCTTT. Protein sequence: CASSRDSETEAFF.

The rearrangement uses TRBV7-2 and TRBJ2-3; 9 nucleotides match TRBD2. The trim removed 5 bases at V and 4 bases at J, leaving 7 bases unmatched. Germline V gene data show CDR1 as SGHTA and CDR2 as FQGNSA. The CDR3 contains 15 residues. CDR3 DNA: TGTGCCAGCAGCGCACCGACTAGCGGCGCAGATACGCAGTATTTT. Translating gives CASSAPTSGADTQYF.

The genes are TRBV15 and TRBJ2-7; perhaps D is TRBD1 or TRBD2 (5 bases each). Germline V gives CDR1 LNHNV, CDR2 YYDKDF (reference sequence). The CDR3 contains 16 residues. The V gene lost 1 base and the J gene lost 2 bases, with 15 bases spanning the gap. CDR3 in amino acids: CATSRAPGTAPYEQYF. The CDR3 region has the DNA TGTGCCACCAGCAGAGCGCCCGGGACGGCGCCCTACGAGCAGTACTTC.

This clone was seen more than once but under ten times. J is TRBJ1-5 and V is TRBV3-1 (or the pseudogene TRBV3-2); perhaps TRBD1 as D (5 bases). This CDR3 is built from 14 residues. The ends were cut back, 5 bases at V and 6 bases at J, with 14 bases in the middle. From germline, CDR1 is LGHDT and CDR2 YNNKEL (reference sequence). CDR3 loop: CASSGTGGSQPQHF. Written as DNA, the CDR3 is TGTGCCAGCAGCGGCACAGGCGGAAGTCAGCCCCAGCATTTT.

This clone was detected a few times. The chain links TRBV19 to TRBJ1-1; D gene uncertain. The CDR3 consists of 13 residues. Trimming shortened V by 3 bases and J by 0 bases, and 5 bases separated the two germline ends. Germline V gives CDR1 LNHDA, CDR2 SQIVND (reference sequence). The CDR3 sequence: CASSINVNTEAFF. The DNA for the CDR3 is TGTGCCAGTAGTATTAATGTGAACACTGAAGCTTTCTTT. Full variable domain (outside the CDR3, taken from reference TRBV19 and TRBJ1-1): DGGITQSPKYLFRKEGQNVTLSCEQNLNHDAMYWYRQDPGQGLRLIYYSQIVNDFQKGDIAEGYSVSREKKESFPLTVTSAQKNPTAFYLCASSINVNTEAFFGQGTRLTVV.

The table lists this clone with a few counts. CDR3 coding DNA: TGTGCCAGCAGTTACCCCGGGACAGGGGGCGACTATGGCTACACCTTC. Its translation: CASSYPGTGGDYGYTF. The genes are TRBV6-6 and TRBJ1-2, with 12 bases matching TRBD1. The CDR3 sequence is 16 residues long. CDR1 and CDR2 from the germline V gene are MNHNY and SVGAGI (reference sequence). The junction had 4 bases not matched to a gene; V was cut back by 2 bases and J by 3 bases.

The chain is built from TRBV6-1 and TRBJ1-1; the D is unclear. Germline loops: CDR1 MNHNS, CDR2 SASEGT. V lost 3 bases and J lost 3, with 8 bases in between. CDR3 length equals 13 residues. The CDR3 DNA is TGTGCCAGCAGTGAGAGGCGGGACACTGAAGCTTTCTTT. Its translation: CASSERRDTEAFF.

This clone is a singleton in its sample. V and J are TRBV2 and TRBJ1-2; 9 bases align to TRBD1. The CDR3 totals 12 residues. Germline CDR1 and CDR2: SNHLY and FYNNEI. Trimming took 6 bases from V and 8 from J; bases not matched to a gene: 4. The CDR3 here is CASRGQGWGYTF. CDR3 DNA sequence: TGTGCCAGCAGGGGACAGGGCTGGGGCTACACCTTC. The full variable domain, completed using reference TRBV2 and TRBJ1-2, is EPEVTQTPSHQVTQMGQEVILRCVPISNHLYFYWYRQILGQKVEFLVSFYNNEISEKSEIFDDQFSVERPDGSNFTLKIRSTKLEDSAMYFCASRGQGWGYTFGSGTRLTVV.

V and J are TRBV9 and TRBJ1-4; possible D gene TRBD1, 6 bases. CDR3 size: 15 residues. The V gene lost 2 bases and the J gene lost 4 bases, with 12 bases spanning the gap. Germline CDR1 SGDLS, CDR2 YYNGEE. CDR3 in amino acids: CASSVRDTLNEKLFF. Written as DNA, the CDR3 is TGTGCCAGCAGCGTCCGGGACACCCTTAATGAAAAACTGTTTTTT.

This clone has a single count. The chain joins TRBV5-1 to TRBJ1-4; possibly TRBD1 for D (5 bases). Trimming took off 0 bases at V and 4 bases at J, with 25 bases between the two ends. Germline V CDR1 and CDR2: SGHRS, YFSETQ. The CDR3 runs to 20 residues. The CDR3 region is CASSLAGEWGRTAFNEKLFF. The CDR3 region has the DNA TGCGCCAGCAGCTTGGCTGGGGAATGGGGCAGGACGGCGTTTAATGAAAAACTGTTTTTT.

The chain is built from TRBV18 and TRBJ2-7; D remains ambiguous. This CDR3 has 13 residues. Germline CDR1 KGHSH, CDR2 LQKENI. V lost 3 bases and J lost 2, with 8 bases in between. The CDR3 DNA follows: TGTGCCAGCTCACCCCGGGCCACCTACGAGCAGTACTTC. Its protein product is CASSPRATYEQYF.

This clone was found once. V and J are TRBV7-6 and TRBJ2-6; the D call may be TRBD1 or TRBD2 (6 bases each). The CDR3 contains 15 residues. Germline assignment: CDR1 SGHVS and CDR2 FNYEAQ. Trimming cost V 5 bases and J 2 bases, with 10 bases left between them. The chain's CDR3 is CASSPRGPGANVLTF. As DNA, the CDR3 is TGTGCCAGCAGCCCCCGGGGGCCTGGGGCCAACGTCCTGACTTTC.